Following are 28 T cell receptor beta chains from one sample sequenced in a study of Graves' ophthalmopathy and Graves' hyperthyroidism. Investigators amplified TCR beta CDR3 regions from RNA transcripts. Amplification began with first-round RT-PCR using HTBI primers, then second-round multiplex PCR was performed. TCRdb re-derived calls from the multiplex PCR reads in MiXCR, one entry per CDR3 protein. Found here are 200,000 to 250,000 distinct CDR3 sequences, about a fifth of them singletons; the top ten hold about 40%. The sequenced sample was peripheral blood. The receptors derive from a woman between 50 and 59 years old with Graves' ophthalmopathy.

There are many counts of this clonotype. The rearrangement uses TRBV6-1 and TRBJ1-2; 8 positions match TRBD1. From germline, CDR1 is MNHNS and CDR2 SASEGT. The junction had 5 bases not matched to a gene; V was cut back by 4 bases and J by 4 bases. The CDR3 has 14 amino acids. CDR3 DNA sequence: TGTGCCAGCAGTGGCCAGGGGGCGGGCTATGGCTACACCTTC. Translated: CASSGQGAGYGYTF.

On this clonotype itself: A much larger clonotype is one base distant, so this may be a read error. Here the CDR3 omits its conserved ending phenylalanine or tryptophan, so a read error is the likely source. The chain has TRBV29-1 and TRBJ2-7; 11 bases are shared with TRBD1. Germline CDR1 and CDR2: SQVTM and ANQGSEA. The CDR3 loop spans 13 amino acids. After removal of 7 bases from V and 6 bases from J, the junction contained 8 bases not matched to a gene. CDR3 sequence (DNA): TGCAGCGCTACAGGACAGGGGGCTACCGAGCAGTACATC. Protein product: CSATGQGATEQYI.

This clonotype was detected ten times or more. The chain combines TRBV5-1 with TRBJ2-7; D possibly uses TRBD1 or TRBD2 (6 bases each). There are 15 residues in the CDR3. V gave up 0 bases and J gave up 4 bases, with 14 bases separating them. Germline CDR1 SGHRS, CDR2 YFSETQ. CDR3 coding DNA: TGCGCCAGCAGCTTGGACGGGGGCTCTACGTACGAGCAGTACTTC. It is translated as CASSLDGGSTYEQYF. Supplemented by reference TRBV5-1 and TRBJ2-7, the full variable domain reads KAGVTQTPRYLIKTRGQQVTLSCSPISGHRSVSWYQQTPGQGLQFLFEYFSETQRNKGNFPGRFSGRQFSNSRSEMNVSTLELGDSALYLCASSLDGGSTYEQYFGPGTRLTVT.

This clonotype showed up many times. This chain uses TRBV11-1 with TRBJ2-5; TRBD1 agrees at 10 bases. The V gene's germline CDR1 is SGHAT and CDR2 FQDESV (reference sequence). The CDR3 has 17 residues. Unmatched junction bases numbered 11, after V lost 2 bases and J lost 5 bases. The CDR3 region is CASSLSPGTGERETQYF. CDR3 sequence (DNA): TGTGCCAGCAGCTTAAGTCCTGGGACAGGGGAGAGGGAGACCCAGTACTTC.

In this sample, this clonotype turned up once. This sequence joins TRBV24-1 and TRBJ2-2; 8 nucleotides line up with TRBD1. The CDR3 consists of 14 residues. CDR1 is KGHDR, CDR2 SFDVKD, per germline. The V and J ends lost 9 bases and 7 bases, in that order; junction bases with no gene match: 9. The CDR3 DNA reads TGTGCCACCGCCGGGACAGGTCTTTACGGGGAGCTGTTTTTT. Its translation is CATAGTGLYGELFF.

J is TRBJ1-5 and V is TRBV19; no clear D. The CDR3 extends over 14 amino acids. The V and J ends lost 7 bases and 1 base respectively, with 11 bases between them. Germline CDR1 is LNHDA and CDR2 is SQIVND (reference sequence). The CDR3 protein is CASTWTVSNQPQHF. The CDR3 coding sequence is TGTGCCAGTACGTGGACGGTCAGCAATCAGCCCCAGCATTTT.

This clonotype was observed a few times. A much larger clone differs by one base, so this may be a read error. No conserved phenylalanine or tryptophan is present at the end of the CDR3, so a read error is the likely explanation. The chain is built from TRBV29-1 and TRBJ2-5, with TRBD1 matching 9 bases. Looked up from germline, CDR1 is SQVTM and CDR2 is ANQGSEA. This CDR3 spans 15 amino acids. Germline trimming cut 3 bases from V and 5 bases from J; bases unmatched to any gene: 10. The CDR3 here is CSVDTGQGPQETQYL. Written as DNA, the CDR3 is TGCAGCGTTGACACGGGACAGGGCCCCCAGGAGACCCAGTACCTC.

This clonotype was detected many times. V and J are TRBV19 and TRBJ1-2; possible D gene TRBD1, 6 bases. The ends were cut back, 7 bases at V and 5 bases at J, with 20 bases in the middle. CDR3 length equals 15 residues. Per the germline V gene, CDR1 is LNHDA and CDR2 is SQIVND (reference sequence). Written as DNA, the CDR3 is TGTGCCAGTACGGGAGGGGGACCAGCCACGTATGGCTACACCTTC. It specifies CASTGGGPATYGYTF. Based on the CDR3 plus reference TRBV19 and TRBJ1-2, the full variable domain is DGGITQSPKYLFRKEGQNVTLSCEQNLNHDAMYWYRQDPGQGLRLIYYSQIVNDFQKGDIAEGYSVSREKKESFPLTVTSAQKNPTAFYLCASTGGGPATYGYTFGSGTRLTVV.

This clonotype was observed once. V gene TRBV29-1 combines with J gene TRBJ1-1; D call uncertain. CDR1 is SQVTM and CDR2 is ANQGSEA in the germline V gene. The CDR3 runs to 12 residues. V shed 2 bases and J shed 2 bases, with 6 bases lying between them. The chain's CDR3 is CSVELVNTEAFF. The CDR3 DNA is TGCAGCGTTGAACTAGTAAACACTGAAGCTTTCTTT.

Concerning this clonotype: Relative to the germline gene, one junction end is altered; a read error may explain this. The V call is TRBV28, the J call TRBJ1-2; a weak D match, TRBD1 (6 bases). Germline-derived CDR1 and CDR2 are MDHEN and SYDVKM. This CDR3 has 13 residues. CDR3: CASIGGGRYGCTF. The CDR3 DNA is TGTGCCAGCATCGGAGGGGGACGCTATGGCTGCACCTTC.

This clonotype came up many times. The chain carries TRBV12-3 or TRBV12-4 and TRBJ2-7; 8 nucleotides match TRBD2. Losses at the gene ends were 6 bases for V and 0 bases for J; bases not matched to a gene: 4. The CDR3 runs 14 residues. CDR3 DNA: TGTGCCAGCAGCTATAGCGGGACCTCCTACGAGCAGTACTTC. This translates into CASSYSGTSYEQYF.

This clonotype occurred a few times. The genes are TRBV6-5 and TRBJ1-1; TRBD1 matches 7 bases. The CDR3 covers 14 residues. V was clipped by 2 bases and J by 5 bases; unmatched bases: 5. Germline V CDR1 and CDR2: MNHEY, SVGAGI. This CDR3 reads CASSYRGRGTEAFF. CDR3 nucleotides: TGTGCCAGCAGTTACAGGGGGCGCGGGACTGAAGCTTTCTTT.

This chain uses TRBV29-1 with TRBJ1-2, with D maybe TRBD1 (5 bases). The germline V and J ends were trimmed by 7 bases and 3 bases, with 15 bases remaining between them. Germline CDR1 reads SQVTM; CDR2 reads ANQGSEA. This CDR3 comprises 13 residues. The CDR3 DNA sequence: TGCAGCGCTTCGGCAGGGATGGACTATGGCTACACCTTC. Translation: CSASAGMDYGYTF.

This clonotype was recorded many times. CDR3: CASSEWGTGLSGNTIYF. The CDR3 DNA follows: TGTGCCAGCAGTGAATGGGGGACAGGTCTCTCTGGAAACACCATATATTTT. The J gene is TRBJ1-3, the V gene TRBV25-1, with 8 bases fitting TRBD1. CDR1 is MGHDK, CDR2 SYGVNS, per germline. The V segment lost 1 base and the J segment 0 bases; nucleotides outside the gene matches: 5. CDR3 size: 17 residues. Full variable domain (rest looked up from reference TRBV25-1 and TRBJ1-3): EADIYQTPRYLVIGTGKKITLECSQTMGHDKMYWYQQDPGMELHLIHYSYGVNSTEKGDLSSESTVSRIRTEHFPLTLESARPSHTSQYLCASSEWGTGLSGNTIYFGEGSWLTVV.

In its sample, this clonotype was seen once. The chain carries TRBV12-3 or TRBV12-4 and TRBJ1-6; D is uncertain. V lost 5 bases and J lost 7, with 18 bases in between. The length of the CDR3 is 16 residues. This CDR3 is CASSSQVGSGNSPLHF. The CDR3 region has the DNA TGTGCCAGCAGTAGTCAGGTTGGGAGTGGAAATTCACCCCTCCACTTT.

This clonotype was seen ten or more times. V usage is TRBV7-2 and J usage is TRBJ1-1, with 7 bases lining up with TRBD1. J was trimmed by 0 bases and V by 5 bases; bases with no gene match: 3. Germline V gene sequence: CDR1 SGHTA, CDR2 FQGNSA. The CDR3 covers 14 residues. CDR3 loop: CASSPGTVNTEAFF. The CDR3 DNA sequence: TGTGCCAGCAGCCCTGGGACAGTGAACACTGAAGCTTTCTTT.

Many counts were recorded for this clonotype. This chain links TRBV5-6 with TRBJ1-1, with 9 bases lining up with TRBD1. CDR3 size: 17 residues. Trimming cost V 4 bases and J 0 bases; bases outside gene matches: 10. Germline V gene sequence: CDR1 SGHDT, CDR2 YYEEEE. The CDR3 loop is CASSRLDRGGMNTEAFF. DNA of the CDR3: TGTGCCAGCAGCAGATTGGACAGGGGAGGAATGAACACTGAAGCTTTCTTT.

This clonotype was counted between two and nine times. A much larger clone sits a single nucleotide away, making a read error possible. The genes are TRBV28 and TRBJ2-7; D remains unclear. CDR3 length equals 13 residues. V was clipped by 8 bases and J by 0 bases, with 11 bases between them. Per the germline V gene, CDR1 is MDHEN and CDR2 is SYDVKM. The CDR3 region has the DNA TGTGCCAGCCATGATGGGAACTCCTACGAGCAGTACTTC. Its translation is CASHDGNSYEQYF.

This clonotype was recorded at least ten times. V and J are TRBV19 and TRBJ2-7; 8 nucleotides agree with TRBD1. Germline CDR1 and CDR2: LNHDA and SQIVND (reference sequence). After removal of 10 bases from V and 4 bases from J, the junction contained 12 bases not matched to a gene. The CDR3 spans 14 residues. CDR3 DNA: TGTGCCACCAGCCTTCGACAGGGGAGTTACGAGCAGTACTTC. This translates into CATSLRQGSYEQYF.

The chain carries TRBV5-1 and TRBJ2-5; 8 bases map to TRBD2. The CDR3 sequence is 14 residues long. After removal of 0 bases from V and 9 bases from J, the junction contained 7 bases not matched to a gene. From germline, CDR1 is SGHRS and CDR2 YFSETQ. Written as DNA, the CDR3 is TGCGCCAGCAGCTTGGTAGTAGCGGGGAGTCCCCAGTACTTC. Translated: CASSLVVAGSPQYF.

This rearrangement joins TRBV11-1 to TRBJ2-7, with 10 nucleotides matching TRBD2. The CDR3 covers 14 residues. CDR1 and CDR2 (germline): SGHAT, FQDESV (reference sequence). V shed 5 bases and J 7 bases; nucleotides not matched to a gene: 8. Here the CDR3 DNA reads TGTGCCAGCAGCACCGGACTAGCGGTCTTGGAGCAGTACTTC. This sequence encodes CASSTGLAVLEQYF. The complete variable domain, with remaining parts taken from reference TRBV11-1 and TRBJ2-7, reads EAEVAQSPRYKITEKSQAVAFWCDPISGHATLYWYRQILGQGPELLVQFQDESVVDDSQLPKDRFSAERLKGVDSTLKIQPAELGDSAMYLCASSTGLAVLEQYFGPGTRLTVT.

This clonotype occurred a few times. V gene TRBV7-8 combines with J gene TRBJ2-2; 7 positions agree with TRBD2. CDR1 is SGHVS and CDR2 is FQNEAQ in the germline V gene. The CDR3 length is 16 residues. J was trimmed by 6 bases and V by 5 bases; bases with no gene match: 12. The CDR3: CASSITSVLDPGELFF. In nucleotides, the CDR3 is TGTGCCAGCAGCATAACTAGCGTCCTGGACCCCGGGGAGCTGTTTTTT.

The V and J genes are TRBV30 and TRBJ2-6; the D is unclear. Trimming shortened V by 0 bases and J by 0 bases, and 6 bases separated the two germline ends. The CDR3 runs to 15 residues. The germline V gene has CDR1 GTSNPN and CDR2 SVGIG (reference sequence). The CDR3 sequence: CAWSVRGSGANVLTF. The CDR3 DNA reads as TGTGCCTGGAGTGTACGTGGCTCTGGGGCCAACGTCCTGACTTTC.

This clonotype was picked up many times. The J gene is TRBJ2-7, the V gene TRBV28; D remains unclear. Looked up from germline, CDR1 is MDHEN and CDR2 is SYDVKM. The V gene lost 6 bases and the J gene lost 6 bases, with 15 bases spanning the gap. This CDR3 is built from 13 residues. In DNA form, the CDR3 reads TGTGCCAGCAGGACCGACCAAGTTCGCGAGCAGTACTTC. Translation gives CASRTDQVREQYF.

This clonotype was detected ten times or more. This sequence joins TRBV6-1 and TRBJ2-7; D may correspond to TRBD1 or TRBD2 (5 bases each). Trimming removed 4 bases from V and 0 bases from J, with 16 bases in between. This CDR3 has 16 amino acids. Per germline, CDR1 MNHNS and CDR2 SASEGT. The CDR3 loop reads CASSGGPGTGSYEQYF. DNA for the CDR3: TGTGCCAGCAGTGGAGGTCCGGGGACGGGCTCCTACGAGCAGTACTTC.

The chain combines TRBV10-1 with TRBJ2-5; D remains ambiguous. Germline CDR1 is WNHNN and CDR2 is SYGVQD (reference sequence). This CDR3 is built from 13 residues. Trimming cost V 3 bases and J 5 bases, with 10 bases left between them. CDR3 region: CASSEVGKETQYF. In DNA form, the CDR3 reads TGCGCCAGCAGTGAAGTGGGAAAGGAGACCCAGTACTTC.

This clonotype was observed a handful of times. This chain connects TRBV18 to TRBJ2-7, with no clear D. Germline V gene data show CDR1 as KGHSH and CDR2 as LQKENI. This CDR3 is 13 amino acids long. V lost 3 bases to trimming and J lost 0 bases, with 6 bases between them. DNA of the CDR3: TGTGCCAGCTCACCCTTGAGCTCCTACGAGCAGTACTTC. This translates into CASSPLSSYEQYF.

At least ten counts were recorded for this clonotype. CDR3 protein: CASSPTPGLAFQETQYF. The CDR3 nucleotides are TGCGCCAGCAGCCCTACCCCGGGACTAGCGTTCCAAGAGACCCAGTACTTC. The chain joins TRBV5-1 to TRBJ2-5; 10 nucleotides line up with TRBD2. CDR1 is SGHRS and CDR2 is YFSETQ in the germline V gene. V lost 4 bases and J lost 1; bases outside the gene matches: 10. The CDR3 sequence is 17 residues long.